The entry below describes one TCR beta chain. Reverse transcribed after extraction, RNA yielded cDNA as the sequencing template. The method was immunoSEQ multiplex PCR; TCRdb's version includes in-frame clones alone and lacks a portion of them. The sample yields hundreds of thousands of clones, around 62% seen once. This entry is derived from a study of CD8+ T cells in alopecia areata. V was clipped by 0 bases and J by 8 bases; unmatched bases: 10. Germline CDR1 and CDR2: SGHVS and FQNEAQ. This CDR3 comprises 16 residues. Sample: CD4+ T cells sorted from blood, taken at week 0. This TCR derives from a human donor with alopecia areata. The chain links TRBV7-8 to TRBJ2-3; 8 bases line up with TRBD2. The CDR3 nucleotides read TGTGCCAGCAGCTTAGCGCTGCACGGGGGGGCGGGTACGCAGTATTTT. Translation gives CASSLALHGGAGTQYF.